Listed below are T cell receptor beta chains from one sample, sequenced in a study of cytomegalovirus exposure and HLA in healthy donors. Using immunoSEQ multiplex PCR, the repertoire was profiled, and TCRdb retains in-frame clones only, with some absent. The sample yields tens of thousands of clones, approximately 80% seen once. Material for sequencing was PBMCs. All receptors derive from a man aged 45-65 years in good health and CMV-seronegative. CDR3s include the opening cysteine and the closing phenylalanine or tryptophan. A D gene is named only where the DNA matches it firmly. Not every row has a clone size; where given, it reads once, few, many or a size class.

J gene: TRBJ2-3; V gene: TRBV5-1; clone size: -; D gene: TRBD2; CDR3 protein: CASSLVTSGTDTQYF; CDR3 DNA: TGCGCCAGCAGCTTGGTGACTAGCGGCACAGATACGCAGTATTTT
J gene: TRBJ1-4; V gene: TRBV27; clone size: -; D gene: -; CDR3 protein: CASSLQPPGHGDEKLFF; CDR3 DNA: TGTGCCAGCAGTTTACAACCACCGGGACATGGGGATGAAAAACTGTTTTTT
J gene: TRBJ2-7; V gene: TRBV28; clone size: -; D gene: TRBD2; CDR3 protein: CASTPGLAGISYEQYF; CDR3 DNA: TGTGCCAGCACCCCGGGACTAGCGGGGATCTCCTACGAGCAGTACTTC
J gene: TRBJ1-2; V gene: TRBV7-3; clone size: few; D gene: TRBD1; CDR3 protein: CASSLGGTDYYGYTF; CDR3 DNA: TGTGCCAGCAGCTTAGGGGGGACAGACTACTATGGCTACACCTTC
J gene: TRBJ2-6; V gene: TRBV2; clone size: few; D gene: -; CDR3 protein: CASTAGAPTGANVLTF; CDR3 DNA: TGTGCCAGCACCGCGGGGGCCCCCACTGGGGCCAACGTCCTGACTTTC
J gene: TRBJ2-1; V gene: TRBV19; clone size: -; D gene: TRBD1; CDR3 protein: CASRGTGRSSYNEQFF; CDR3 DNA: TGTGCCAGTAGAGGGACAGGTCGAAGCTCCTACAATGAGCAGTTCTTC
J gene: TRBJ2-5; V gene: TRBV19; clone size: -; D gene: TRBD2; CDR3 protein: CASSIGGGGAQETQYF; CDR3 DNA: TGTGCCAGTAGTATAGGTGGCGGGGGGGCCCAAGAGACCCAGTACTTC
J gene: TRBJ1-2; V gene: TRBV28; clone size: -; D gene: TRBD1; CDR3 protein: CASSYGTGRGWGYTF; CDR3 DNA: TGTGCCAGCAGTTACGGGACAGGGCGTGGTTGGGGCTACACCTTC
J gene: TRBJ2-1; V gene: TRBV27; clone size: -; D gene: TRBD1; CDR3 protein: CASSLETGDNEQFF; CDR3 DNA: TGTGCCAGCAGTTTAGAGACAGGGGACAATGAGCAGTTCTTC
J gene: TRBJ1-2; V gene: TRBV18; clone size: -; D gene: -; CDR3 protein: CASSPPIHYGYTF; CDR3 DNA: TGTGCCAGCTCACCCCCCATCCACTATGGCTACACCTTC
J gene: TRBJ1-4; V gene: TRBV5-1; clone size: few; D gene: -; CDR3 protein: CASSADSSNEKLFF; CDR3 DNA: TGCGCCAGCAGCGCGGACAGCTCTAATGAAAAACTGTTTTTT
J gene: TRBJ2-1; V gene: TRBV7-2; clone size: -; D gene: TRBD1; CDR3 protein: CASSRTGTGGYNEQFF; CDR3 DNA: TGTGCCAGCAGCCGAACCGGGACAGGGGGCTACAATGAGCAGTTCTTC
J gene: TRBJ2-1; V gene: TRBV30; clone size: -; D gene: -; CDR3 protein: CAWSVGGSYNEQFF; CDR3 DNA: TGTGCCTGGAGTGTGGGGGGCTCCTACAATGAGCAGTTCTTC
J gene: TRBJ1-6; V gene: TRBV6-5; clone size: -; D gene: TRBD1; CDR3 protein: CASRLGQGSFSPLHF; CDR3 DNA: TGTGCCAGCAGATTAGGACAGGGTAGCTTTTCACCCCTCCACTTT
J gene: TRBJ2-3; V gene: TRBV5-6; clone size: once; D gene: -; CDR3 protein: CASSQRTAYSTDTQYF; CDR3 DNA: TGTGCCAGCAGCCAGAGGACAGCCTATAGCACAGATACGCAGTATTTT
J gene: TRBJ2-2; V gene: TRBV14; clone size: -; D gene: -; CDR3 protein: CASSRFWGFSTGELFF; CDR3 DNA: TGTGCCAGCAGCCGTTTTTGGGGCTTCTCCACCGGGGAGCTGTTTTTT
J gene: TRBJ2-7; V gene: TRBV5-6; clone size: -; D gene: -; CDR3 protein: CASRVGTGPYEQYF; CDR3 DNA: TGTGCCAGCAGGGTGGGAACAGGGCCTTACGAGCAGTACTTC
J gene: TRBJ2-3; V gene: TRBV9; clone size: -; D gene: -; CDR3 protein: CASSVESDTQYF; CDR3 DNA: TGTGCCAGCAGCGTCGAGTCAGATACGCAGTATTTT
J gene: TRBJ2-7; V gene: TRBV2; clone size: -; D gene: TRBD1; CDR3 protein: CASTTGTALLEQYF; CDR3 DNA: TGTGCCAGCACCACGGGGACAGCCCTTCTCGAGCAGTACTTC
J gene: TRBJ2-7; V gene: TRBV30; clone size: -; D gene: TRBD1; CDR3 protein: CAWSGGTGVSNEQYF; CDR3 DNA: TGTGCCTGGAGTGGGGGGACAGGGGTCTCGAACGAGCAGTACTTC
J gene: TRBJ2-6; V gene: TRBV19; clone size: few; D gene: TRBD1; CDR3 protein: CASRKDRAGANVLTF; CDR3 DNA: TGTGCCAGTAGGAAGGACAGGGCTGGGGCCAACGTCCTGACTTTC
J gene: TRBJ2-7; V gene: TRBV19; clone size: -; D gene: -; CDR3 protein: CASSIPGDYEQYF; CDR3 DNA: TGTGCCAGTAGTATCCCGGGGGACTACGAGCAGTACTTC
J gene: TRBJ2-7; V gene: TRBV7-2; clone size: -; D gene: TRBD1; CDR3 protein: CASSQGQGWPGEQYF; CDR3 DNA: TGTGCCAGCAGCCAGGGACAGGGATGGCCGGGCGAGCAGTACTTC
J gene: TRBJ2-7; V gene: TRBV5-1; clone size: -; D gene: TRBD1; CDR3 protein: CASSFGTGRYEQYF; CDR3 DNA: TGCGCCAGCAGCTTTGGGACAGGGCGCTACGAGCAGTACTTC
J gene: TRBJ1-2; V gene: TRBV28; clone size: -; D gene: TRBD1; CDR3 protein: CASSLGTGYGYTF; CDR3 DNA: TGTGCCAGCAGTTTGGGGACAGGGTATGGCTACACCTTC
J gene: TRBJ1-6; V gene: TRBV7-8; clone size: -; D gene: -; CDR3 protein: CASSLSLGTRNSPLHF; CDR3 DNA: TGTGCCAGCAGCTTATCTCTAGGGACTCGCAATTCACCCCTCCACTTT
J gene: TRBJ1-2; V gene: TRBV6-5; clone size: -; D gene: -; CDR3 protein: CASSYSTGDGYTF; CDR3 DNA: TGTGCCAGCAGTTACTCGACCGGGGATGGCTACACCTTC
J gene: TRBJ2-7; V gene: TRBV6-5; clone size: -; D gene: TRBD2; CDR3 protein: CASSSSGGRYEQYF; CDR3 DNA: TGTGCCAGCAGTTCTAGCGGGGGAAGGTACGAGCAGTACTTC
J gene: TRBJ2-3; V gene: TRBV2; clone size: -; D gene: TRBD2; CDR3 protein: CASSAPRRGETDTQYF; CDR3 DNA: TGTGCCAGCAGTGCCCCTCGGCGGGGGGAAACAGATACGCAGTATTTT
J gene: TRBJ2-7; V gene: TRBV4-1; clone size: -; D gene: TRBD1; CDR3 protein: CASSQTRTGGAYEQYF; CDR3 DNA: TGCGCCAGCAGCCAAACAAGGACAGGGGGCGCCTACGAGCAGTACTTC
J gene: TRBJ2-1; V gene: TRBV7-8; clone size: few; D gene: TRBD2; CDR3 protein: CASSLAGSLGHEQFF; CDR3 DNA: TGTGCCAGCTCACTAGCGGGATCCCTAGGACATGAGCAGTTCTTC
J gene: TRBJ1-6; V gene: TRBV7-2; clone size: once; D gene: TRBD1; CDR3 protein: CASSEGQGWSPLHF; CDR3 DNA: TGTGCCAGCAGCGAAGGACAGGGGTGGTCACCCCTCCACTTT
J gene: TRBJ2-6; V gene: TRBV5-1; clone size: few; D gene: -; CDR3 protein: CASSLTGASGANVLTF; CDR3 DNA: TGCGCCAGCAGCTTGACGGGAGCGTCTGGGGCCAACGTCCTGACTTTC
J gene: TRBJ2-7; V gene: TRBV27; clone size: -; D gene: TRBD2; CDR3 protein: CASSSRGGRTYEQYF; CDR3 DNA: TGTGCCAGCAGTTCCCGCGGGGGGCGGACCTACGAGCAGTACTTC
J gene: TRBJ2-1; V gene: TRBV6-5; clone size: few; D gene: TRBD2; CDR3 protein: CASSYDLRGDNEQFF; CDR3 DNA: TGTGCCAGCAGTTACGATTTGCGGGGGGACAATGAGCAGTTCTTC
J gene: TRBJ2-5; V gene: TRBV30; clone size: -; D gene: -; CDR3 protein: CAWSDQGLGETQYF; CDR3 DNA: TGTGCCTGGAGTGATCAGGGGCTGGGGGAGACCCAGTACTTC
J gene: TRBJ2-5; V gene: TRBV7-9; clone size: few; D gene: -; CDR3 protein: CASSLAAVQETQYF; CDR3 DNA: TGTGCCAGCAGCTTGGCGGCAGTCCAAGAGACCCAGTACTTC
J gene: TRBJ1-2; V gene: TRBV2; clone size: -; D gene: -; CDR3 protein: CASNQRLPVANYGYTF; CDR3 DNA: TGTGCCAGCAATCAACGACTCCCTGTAGCTAACTATGGCTACACCTTC
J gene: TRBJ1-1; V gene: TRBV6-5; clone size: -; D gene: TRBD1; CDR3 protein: CASSYRDSTEAFF; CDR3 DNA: TGTGCCAGCAGTTACCGGGACAGTACTGAAGCTTTCTTT
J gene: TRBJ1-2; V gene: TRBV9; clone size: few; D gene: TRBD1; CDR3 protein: CASSVLRGRGGYTF; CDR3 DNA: TGTGCCAGCAGCGTACTCAGGGGGCGAGGGGGCTACACCTTC
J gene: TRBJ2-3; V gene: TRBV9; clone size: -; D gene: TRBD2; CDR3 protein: CASSSRTSGGADTQYF; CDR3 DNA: TGTGCCAGCAGCTCCCGCACTAGCGGGGGGGCGGATACGCAGTATTTT
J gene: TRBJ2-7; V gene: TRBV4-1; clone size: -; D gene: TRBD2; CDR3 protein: CASSQVAGFYEQYF; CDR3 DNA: TGCGCCAGCAGCCAAGTAGCGGGATTCTACGAGCAGTACTTC
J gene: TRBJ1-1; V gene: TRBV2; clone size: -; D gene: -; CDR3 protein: CASSLNSPRGNTEAFF; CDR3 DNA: TGTGCCAGCAGCCTAAACAGTCCTAGGGGGAACACTGAAGCTTTCTTT
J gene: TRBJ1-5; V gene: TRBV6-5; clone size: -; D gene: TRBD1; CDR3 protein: CASRHRGTNQPQHF; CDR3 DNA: TGTGCCAGCAGACACAGGGGAACCAATCAGCCCCAGCATTTT
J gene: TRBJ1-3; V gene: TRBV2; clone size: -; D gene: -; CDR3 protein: CASTGFSGNTIYF; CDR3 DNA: TGTGCCAGCACAGGGTTCTCTGGAAACACCATATATTTT
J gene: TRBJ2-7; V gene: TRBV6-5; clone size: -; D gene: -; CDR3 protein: CASSYYARGGPKEQYF; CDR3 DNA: TGTGCCAGCAGTTATTACGCGAGGGGGGGGCCGAAAGAGCAGTACTTC
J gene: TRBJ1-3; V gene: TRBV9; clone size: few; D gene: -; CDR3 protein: CASSLGGGIGNTIYF; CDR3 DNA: TGTGCCAGCAGCCTAGGTGGAGGGATAGGAAACACCATATATTTT
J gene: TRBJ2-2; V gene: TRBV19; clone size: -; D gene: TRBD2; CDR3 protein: CASRPAGGGTGELFF; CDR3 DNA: TGTGCCAGTAGGCCGGCGGGGGGCGGGACCGGGGAGCTGTTTTTT